The TCR beta chain described here comes from a study of a mutant IDH1 vaccine in newly diagnosed glioma. The data were produced by immunoSEQ multiplex PCR, yet TCRdb's version contains in-frame clones alone and is incomplete. The sample lists about 84,000 clones; 70% to 90% were seen once. The sample's time point: week 47, end of study. In every dose of vaccine, 300 ug of mutant IDH1 20-mer peptide was given alongside topical imiquimod. The CDR3 extends over 16 amino acids. Trimming cost V 0 bases and J 4 bases; bases outside gene matches: 5. CDR1 and CDR2 (germline): WNHNN, SYGVQD (reference sequence). As for this clone: Its antigen is not known.

This chain uses TRBV10-1 with TRBJ2-5, with 10 nucleotides matching TRBD2. Sequences were derived from PBMCs, sampled from a glioma patient whose treatment included an IDH1 peptide vaccine. The TCR was taken from a man aged 40-55 years with glioma. Written as DNA, the CDR3 is TGCGCCAGCAGTGAGTCAAGAGCGGGAGGGCCAGAGACCCAGTACTTC. Translated: CASSESRAGGPETQYF.